The 28 T cell receptor beta chains reported below all come from one sample, sequenced in a study of neurological immune-mediated disorders. TCRdb redid the calling of the 5' RACE reads with MiXCR, one entry per CDR3 protein. The repertoire holds 18,000 or so distinct CDR3 sequences, with roughly 10% as singletons. Sequenced sample: CD8+ T cells from blood. Receptors were obtained from a woman between 50 and 59 years old in good health.

In this sample, this clonotype turned up many times. V is TRBV14 and J is TRBJ2-7, with 7 bases fitting TRBD1. Trimming at V came to 3 bases and at J to 3 bases, leaving 2 bases not matched to a gene. Germline CDR1 SGHDN, CDR2 FVKESK. The CDR3 extends over 13 amino acids. The CDR3 reads CASSHRTGYEQYF. The CDR3 coding sequence is TGTGCCAGCAGCCACAGGACAGGCTACGAGCAGTACTTC.

The chain combines TRBV13 with TRBJ2-3; D assignment may be TRBD1 or TRBD2 (5 bases each). CDR1 PRHDT and CDR2 FYEKMQ come from the germline V gene (reference sequence). Trimming removed 5 bases at V and 5 bases at J, with 8 bases between. The CDR3 extends over 12 amino acids. The CDR3 sequence is CASSGGRDTQYF. CDR3 in DNA: TGTGCCAGCAGCGGGGGTAGAGATACGCAGTATTTT. Looking up the rest from reference TRBV13 and TRBJ2-3 gives the full variable domain: AAGVIQSPRHLIKEKRETATLKCYPIPRHDTVYWYQQGPGQDPQFLISFYEKMQSDKGSIPDRFSAQQFSDYHSELNMSSLELGDSALYFCASSGGRDTQYFGPGTRLTVL.

This clonotype was detected many times. In DNA, the CDR3 is TGTGCCAGCAGCAGGCTGGGAGATGAAGCTTTCTTT. Protein sequence: CASSRLGDEAFF. J is TRBJ1-1 and V is TRBV27; D ambiguous. Looked up from germline, CDR1 is MNHEY and CDR2 is SMNVEV (reference sequence). V was clipped by 6 bases and J by 7 bases, with 12 bases between them. The CDR3 contains 12 residues.

This clonotype was recorded at least ten times. The chain combines TRBV20-1 with TRBJ1-1, with D hard to call. The CDR3 consists of 12 residues. V was cut by 6 bases and J by 3 bases, with 11 bases left in between. Per germline, CDR1 DFQATT and CDR2 SNEGSKA (reference sequence). The DNA of the CDR3 is TGCAGTGCAAAGGACGGTTACACTGAAGCTTTCTTT. Translated: CSAKDGYTEAFF.

Ten or more counts support this clonotype. The chain is built from TRBV14 and TRBJ2-1; no clear D gene. The CDR3 spans 13 residues. The germline V gene encodes CDR1 SGHDN and CDR2 FVKESK. Deletions cut 3 bases from V and 4 bases from J, with 7 bases between. CDR3 residues: CASSHRTYNEQFF. CDR3 nucleotide sequence: TGTGCCAGCAGCCACCGGACGTACAATGAGCAGTTCTTC.

This clonotype was seen ten or more times. This rearrangement joins TRBV20-1 to TRBJ2-7; TRBD2 matches at 13 bases. Germline V CDR1 and CDR2: DFQATT, SNEGSKA (reference sequence). This CDR3 has 18 amino acids. After removal of 6 bases from V and 2 bases from J, the junction contained 16 bases not matched to a gene. The CDR3 sequence is CSARLPRTSGSNTYEQYF. CDR3 nucleotides: TGCAGTGCCAGACTACCTCGGACTAGCGGGAGTAACACCTACGAGCAGTACTTC.

This chain links TRBV5-1 with TRBJ2-7; possibly TRBD2 for D (5 bases). The V end lost 6 bases, the J end lost 5 bases, and 15 bases lay between the germline ends. Germline CDR1 and CDR2: SGHRS and YFSETQ. The CDR3 is 13 amino acids. The CDR3 region has the DNA TGCGCCAGCATGAGGGTAGGGTCGCACGAGCAGTACTTC. Translated, it gives CASMRVGSHEQYF.

This clonotype appeared many times. The rearrangement links TRBV20-1 to TRBJ2-7, with D possibly being TRBD2 (6 bases). Per germline, CDR1 DFQATT and CDR2 SNEGSKA (reference sequence). The CDR3 runs 14 residues. The V and J ends lost 3 bases and 3 bases respectively, with 15 bases between them. CDR3 sequence reads: CSARGRGGNYEQYF. The CDR3 region has the DNA TGCAGTGCTAGGGGGCGGGGCGGGAACTACGAGCAGTACTTC.

Details on this clonotype: Since a much larger clone is just one base distant, this may be a read error. CDR3 nucleotide sequence: TGTGCCAGCAGCCACCGGACAGGGGGATACGAGCAGTACTTC. It specifies CASSHRTGGYEQYF. The V gene is TRBV7-9, the J gene TRBJ2-7, with 10 bases lining up with TRBD1. V lost 5 bases, J lost 4 bases, and 5 bases stayed unmatched. Germline CDR1 SEHNR, CDR2 FQNEAQ (reference sequence). This CDR3 spans 14 amino acids.

This clonotype appeared many times. The chain joins TRBV3-1 to TRBJ2-2; D unresolved. The CDR3 runs to 14 residues. The germline gives CDR1 LGHDT, CDR2 YNNKEL (reference sequence). V lost 1 base to trimming and J lost 3 bases, with 6 bases between them. The CDR3 loop is CASSQARYTGELFF. DNA for the CDR3: TGTGCCAGCAGCCAAGCACGATACACCGGGGAGCTGTTTTTT.

This clonotype was seen ten or more times. The rearrangement joins TRBV7-9 to TRBJ2-1; 8 bases line up with TRBD2. In germline, CDR1 is SEHNR, CDR2 FQNEAQ (reference sequence). There are 15 residues in the CDR3. Trimming took 5 bases from V and 2 from J; bases not matched to a gene: 5. CDR3 sequence: CASSPPGGAYNEQFF. The CDR3 DNA reads TGTGCCAGCAGCCCGCCGGGGGGGGCCTACAATGAGCAGTTCTTC. Combining the CDR3 with reference TRBV7-9 and TRBJ2-1 gives the whole variable domain DTGVSQNPRHKITKRGQNVTFRCDPISEHNRLYWYRQTLGQGPEFLTYFQNEAQLEKSRLLSDRFSAERPKGSFSTLEIQRTEQGDSAMYLCASSPPGGAYNEQFFGPGTRLTVL.

This clonotype was counted ten times or more. The chain joins TRBV7-2 to TRBJ1-2; D remains ambiguous. CDR1 is SGHTA, CDR2 FQGNSA, per germline. Trimming pared 5 bases from V and 8 bases from J, leaving 12 bases between. The CDR3 is 12 residues long. The CDR3 reads CASSARSTGYTF. The DNA of the CDR3 is TGTGCCAGCAGCGCCCGGTCCACAGGCTACACCTTC.

This clonotype was seen a few times. A much larger clone is a single base away; this may be a read error. The V and J genes are TRBV5-5 and TRBJ2-1, with 7 bases fitting TRBD2. This CDR3 is 14 amino acids long. Germline CDR1 is SGHKS and CDR2 is YYEKEE (reference sequence). CDR3 DNA: TGTGCCAGCAACTTGGCCGGGAGGTACAATGAGCAGTTCTTC. Encoded protein: CASNLAGRYNEQFF.

This clonotype was seen repeatedly, ten times or more. The rearrangement uses TRBV5-5 and TRBJ2-7, with a tentative D call TRBD1 (6 bases). Germline CDR1 is SGHKS and CDR2 is YYEKEE (reference sequence). This CDR3 is 14 amino acids long. V lost 2 bases and J lost 2, with 11 bases in between. In DNA form, the CDR3 reads TGTGCCAGCAGCTTCACCTCAGGGGCCTACGAGCAGTACTTC. Translated: CASSFTSGAYEQYF. The whole variable domain, filled in from reference TRBV5-5 and TRBJ2-7, reads DAGVTQSPTHLIKTRGQQVTLRCSPISGHKSVSWYQQVLGQGPQFIFQYYEKEERGRGNFPDRFSARQFPNYSSELNVNALLLGDSALYLCASSFTSGAYEQYFGPGTRLTVT.

In its sample, this clonotype was seen many times. The J gene is TRBJ1-1, the V gene TRBV19; D remains unclear. The CDR3 is made up of 14 amino acids. In germline, CDR1 is LNHDA, CDR2 SQIVND (reference sequence). V was pared by 5 bases and J by 3 bases, with 13 bases between. The CDR3 reads CASSPGPGYTEAFF. The CDR3 nucleotides are TGTGCCAGTAGTCCCGGACCGGGCTACACTGAAGCTTTCTTT.

This clonotype was detected ten times or more. The chain joins TRBV29-1 to TRBJ2-1, with TRBD2 as a possible D gene (6 bases). From germline, CDR1 is SQVTM and CDR2 ANQGSEA. CDR3 size: 15 residues. V lost 4 bases and J 0 bases, leaving 13 bases between the germline ends. The CDR3 sequence: CSVVGGFGSYNEQFF. The DNA of the CDR3 is TGCAGCGTTGTAGGAGGGTTTGGCTCCTACAATGAGCAGTTCTTC.

This clonotype was observed a handful of times. J is TRBJ2-5 and V is TRBV13; TRBD1 agrees at 9 bases. The CDR3 extends over 14 amino acids. V was pared by 4 bases and J by 4 bases, with 4 bases of the junction left unmatched. The germline V gene encodes CDR1 PRHDT and CDR2 FYEKMQ (reference sequence). The CDR3 spells CASSSGQGGETQYF. CDR3 sequence (DNA): TGTGCCAGCAGCTCGGGACAGGGCGGAGAGACCCAGTACTTC.

By share, this clonotype counts as medium-sized. This chain connects TRBV7-9 to TRBJ2-7; D unresolved. The germline CDR1 and CDR2 sequences are SEHNR and FQNEAQ (reference sequence). The V and J ends lost 5 bases and 6 bases respectively, with 23 bases between them. This CDR3 has 16 residues. The CDR3 loop is CASSPDGSLYLFEQYF. The CDR3 region has the DNA TGTGCCAGCAGCCCAGATGGCAGTTTATATCTCTTCGAGCAGTACTTC. The full variable domain, its missing parts supplied by reference TRBV7-9 and TRBJ2-7, is DTGVSQNPRHKITKRGQNVTFRCDPISEHNRLYWYRQTLGQGPEFLTYFQNEAQLEKSRLLSDRFSAERPKGSFSTLEIQRTEQGDSAMYLCASSPDGSLYLFEQYFGPGTRLTVT.

In this sample, this clonotype is medium-sized. J is TRBJ2-4 and V is TRBV7-9, with D tentatively TRBD1 (6 bases). Germline V gene sequence: CDR1 SEHNR, CDR2 FQNEAQ (reference sequence). The V and J ends lost 4 bases and 1 base respectively, with 17 bases between them. The CDR3 totals 17 residues. The CDR3 DNA follows: TGTGCCAGCAGCTCCCCGCCCCCGAGGGGGGCCAAAAACATTCAGTACTTC. Its protein is CASSSPPPRGAKNIQYF. Together with reference TRBV7-9 and TRBJ2-4, the CDR3 gives the full variable domain: DTGVSQNPRHKITKRGQNVTFRCDPISEHNRLYWYRQTLGQGPEFLTYFQNEAQLEKSRLLSDRFSAERPKGSFSTLEIQRTEQGDSAMYLCASSSPPPRGAKNIQYFGAGTRLSVL.

This clonotype was observed many times. V is TRBV5-1 and J is TRBJ2-7; 7 positions match TRBD1. After removal of 4 bases from V and 1 base from J, the junction contained 11 bases not matched to a gene. The CDR3 has 16 residues. The germline V gene encodes CDR1 SGHRS and CDR2 YFSETQ. The CDR3 bases are TGCGCCAGCAGCCACTCGCCGACAGGGTCTTCCTACGAGCAGTACTTC. Its translation is CASSHSPTGSSYEQYF.

Ten or more counts support this clonotype. The V gene is TRBV27, the J gene TRBJ2-1; D unclear. The CDR3 runs to 10 residues. CDR1 is MNHEY, CDR2 SMNVEV, per germline (reference sequence). Trimming took 8 bases from V and 10 from J, leaving 9 bases between them. The chain's CDR3 is CASGRREQFF. The CDR3 DNA reads TGTGCCAGCGGTCGAAGGGAGCAGTTCTTC.

This clonotype was seen at least ten times. J is TRBJ2-1 and V is TRBV7-8; 8 bases agree with TRBD1. Germline-derived CDR1 and CDR2 are SGHVS and FQNEAQ. This CDR3 is 14 amino acids long. V shed 5 bases and J 5 bases; nucleotides not matched to a gene: 5. Here the CDR3 DNA reads TGTGCCAGCAGCCGACAGGGGACACACAATGAGCAGTTCTTC. Translating gives CASSRQGTHNEQFF.

This clonotype was observed many times. The chain recombines TRBV7-7 with TRBJ2-2, with TRBD1 matching 9 bases. With V trimmed by 6 bases and J by 3 bases, 2 bases remained unmatched. CDR3 length equals 14 residues. The V gene's germline CDR1 is SSHAT and CDR2 FNYEAQ (reference sequence). The CDR3 loop reads CASSRDRDTGELFF. The CDR3 coding sequence is TGTGCCAGCAGTCGGGACAGGGACACCGGGGAGCTGTTTTTT.

This chain uses TRBV5-1 with TRBJ2-7; D is perhaps TRBD2 (6 bases). The CDR3 is made up of 15 amino acids. The germline gives CDR1 SGHRS, CDR2 YFSETQ. With 7 bases removed from V and 5 bases from J, the gap between germline ends came to 22 bases. The CDR3 DNA follows: TGCGCCAGCGACCCCGGGACTCTTAATCAAGACGAGCAGTACTTC. Protein sequence: CASDPGTLNQDEQYF.

This clonotype has a count of ten or more. The chain combines TRBV20-1 with TRBJ2-7; a possible D gene is TRBD1 (5 bases). CDR1 and CDR2 from the germline V gene are DFQATT and SNEGSKA (reference sequence). V was trimmed by 4 bases and J by 0 bases, leaving 13 bases between them. The CDR3 is made up of 14 amino acids. The DNA for the CDR3 is TGCAGTGCTAAACAGGCCCCGCTCTCCTACGAGCAGTACTTC. Its translation is CSAKQAPLSYEQYF.

This clonotype has ten or more counts. The chain carries TRBV29-1 and TRBJ1-3; the D is unclear. The germline V gene has CDR1 SQVTM and CDR2 ANQGSEA. The germline V and J ends were trimmed by 5 bases and 4 bases, with 9 bases remaining between them. CDR3 length equals 12 residues. The CDR3 DNA follows: TGCAGCGTTCTCTTGGAGGGAAACACCATATATTTT. Amino acids: CSVLLEGNTIYF. Complete variable domain (other parts from reference TRBV29-1 and TRBJ1-3): SAVISQKPSRDICQRGTSLTIQCQVDSQVTMMFWYRQQPGQSLTLIATANQGSEATYESGFVIDKFPISRPNLTFSTLTVSNMSPEDSSIYLCSVLLEGNTIYFGEGSWLTVV.

The chain links TRBV20-1 to TRBJ2-7; 13 bases are a match to TRBD2. V lost 5 bases and J lost 7; bases outside the gene matches: 5. This CDR3 contains 13 residues. CDR1 is DFQATT and CDR2 is SNEGSKA in the germline V gene (reference sequence). CDR3 amino acids: CSAGTSGVREQYF. For the CDR3, the DNA is TGCAGTGCTGGGACTAGCGGGGTTCGGGAGCAGTACTTC.

The chain employs TRBV12-3 or TRBV12-4 and TRBJ2-3, with a weak D call TRBD1 (6 bases). V was shortened by 6 bases and J by 0 bases, with 13 bases between the two germline ends. CDR3 size: 15 residues. CDR3 loop: CASSPGTLSTDTQYF. CDR3 coding DNA: TGTGCCAGCAGCCCTGGGACACTTAGCACAGATACGCAGTATTTT.